These T cell receptor beta chains were read from a single sample in a study of lymphopenia after photon versus proton radiotherapy. The data were produced by immunoSEQ multiplex PCR, yet TCRdb's version contains in-frame clones alone and is incomplete. This table holds 65,000 to 70,000 clones, about nine tenths found once. Sequencing used peripheral blood, obtained from a patient treated with photon-based radiotherapy. The source of these receptors is a woman in her seventies with pancreatic cancer. The CDR3 runs from the conserved cysteine through the conserved F or W. A D gene is named only where the DNA matches it firmly. Not all rows give a size; the values are once, few, many and, for expanded clones, a class.

>.|TRBV30|TRBJ2-1|.
TGTGCCTGGAGAGCCGCCGGGGGGCGAGAGGAGCAGTTCTTC
CAWRAAGGREEQFF
>.|TRBV4-1|TRBJ2-7|TRBD1
TGCGCCAGCAGCCAAACCCGGGACAGGGTTTACGAGCAGTACTTC
CASSQTRDRVYEQYF
>.|TRBV7-9|TRBJ1-1|.
TGTGCCAGCAGCTTGGGGAGCCTGAACACTGAAGCTTTCTTT
CASSLGSLNTEAFF
>.|TRBV18|TRBJ2-1|TRBD1
TGTGCCAGCTCCACCTTGGGACAGGGTAAGGACAATGAGCAGTTCTTC
CASSTLGQGKDNEQFF
>.|TRBV21-1|TRBJ2-2|.
TGTGCCAGCAGCAATTGGTCCCTCGTCAACACCGGGGAGCTGTTTTTT
CASSNWSLVNTGELFF
>.|TRBV7-5|TRBJ2-3|.
TGTGCCAGAAGCTTAGAAATCGGGGCGAGGGGCGACACAGATACGCAGTATTTT
CARSLEIGARGDTDTQYF
>.|TRBV2|TRBJ2-1|.
TGTGCCAGCACCAGGGAAAGTGGTCAGAATGAGCAGTTCTTC
CASTRESGQNEQFF
>.|TRBV19|TRBJ2-1|TRBD2
TGTGCCAGCAATCCGGGACTAGCGGTCAATGAGCAGTTCTTC
CASNPGLAVNEQFF
>.|TRBV18|TRBJ1-5|.
TGTGCCAGCTCACGGCAAAAGAATCAGCCCCAGCATTTT
CASSRQKNQPQHF
>.|TRBV5-1|TRBJ2-1|.
TGCGCCAGCAGCTTGGAGGCCGGGGAACCCTACAATGAGCAGTTCTTC
CASSLEAGEPYNEQFF
>.|TRBV11-2|TRBJ2-7|.
TGTGCCAGCAGCTTATCGCCCCCGGCCAGGGGTGGCTACGAGCAGTACTTC
CASSLSPPARGGYEQYF
>few|TRBV10-3|TRBJ2-3|.
TGTGCCATCAGTGATGGAGATACGCAGTATTTT
CAISDGDTQYF
>.|TRBV7-7|TRBJ2-3|.
TGTGCTAGCAGCTTGGGTAGTTTCCCAGATACGCAGTATTTT
CASSLGSFPDTQYF
>.|TRBV7-8|TRBJ2-7|.
TGTGCCAGCATCGATTCCACAGGGGGGGCAGGCGAGCAGTACTTC
CASIDSTGGAGEQYF
>once|TRBV19|TRBJ2-7|TRBD1
TGTGCCAGTAGTACGACAGGGCTCTCGGGAGAGCAGTACTTC
CASSTTGLSGEQYF
>.|TRBV4-2|TRBJ1-2|.
TGTGCCAGCAGCCCCCGGGCGGGGCCAACAGGGTTCTATGGCTACACCTTC
CASSPRAGPTGFYGYTF
>.|TRBV6-1|TRBJ2-3|.
TGTGCCAGCAGTGAAACAGGGTGGACAGATACGCAGTATTTT
CASSETGWTDTQYF
>.|TRBV5-6|TRBJ1-2|.
TGTGCCAGCAGCTTGGTACAGTTTGGTGGCTACACCTTC
CASSLVQFGGYTF
>.|TRBV20-1|TRBJ2-7|TRBD2
TGCAGTGCCCTAGCGGGAGGTGAGCAGTACTTC
CSALAGGEQYF
>.|TRBV2|TRBJ1-3|.
TGTGCCAGCAGGTCACAGGGATTCTCTGGAAACACCATATATTTT
CASRSQGFSGNTIYF
>.|TRBV4-2|TRBJ2-1|.
TGTGCCAGCAGCCTGGCTGGCGTCTACAATGAGCAGTTCTTC
CASSLAGVYNEQFF
>.|TRBV6-1|TRBJ1-3|TRBD1
TGTGCCAGCAGTGAAGCCCTAAGAGGGGGCACCGGAAACACCATATATTTT
CASSEALRGGTGNTIYF
>.|TRBV11-2|TRBJ2-3|TRBD2
TGTGCCAGCAGCCTAAACCCCATCGGACTAGCGGATACGCAGTATTTT
CASSLNPIGLADTQYF
>.|TRBV19|TRBJ2-6|.
TGTGCCAGTAGTTCAGGACCGAGCTCTGGGGCCAACGTCCTGACTTTC
CASSSGPSSGANVLTF
>.|TRBV30|TRBJ1-5|TRBD1
TGTGCCTGGAGTGTACCTGGGACAGGGGGGCAGCCCCAGCATTTT
CAWSVPGTGGQPQHF
>.|TRBV30|TRBJ1-3|.
TGTGCCTGGAGCCTGGGTCTTTACTCTGGAAACACCATATATTTT
CAWSLGLYSGNTIYF
>.|TRBV27|TRBJ1-3|.
TGTGCCAGCAGTTTAAGAGGGTTTCTCGGAAACACCATATATTTT
CASSLRGFLGNTIYF
>.|TRBV25-1|TRBJ2-5|TRBD2
TGTGCCAGCAGTGATTCAGGACTAGCGGTTCAAGAGACCCAGTACTTC
CASSDSGLAVQETQYF
>.|TRBV5-5|TRBJ2-7|TRBD2
TGTGCCAGCGCCTTAGCGGGGCTAGCGGCCCTTTACGAGCAGTACTTC
CASALAGLAALYEQYF
>.|TRBV30|TRBJ2-1|.
TGTGCCTGGAGTGTACCGGGCTGGATCAATGAGCAGTTCTTC
CAWSVPGWINEQFF
>once|TRBV29-1|TRBJ1-2|TRBD1
TGCAGCGTACAACAGGGGGCGGATGGCTACACCTTC
CSVQQGADGYTF
>.|TRBV6-5|TRBJ2-2|.
TGTGCCAGCAGTAACGGACAGCTTAACACCGGGGAGCTGTTTTTT
CASSNGQLNTGELFF
>.|TRBV12-5|TRBJ1-1|TRBD1
TGTGCTAGTGGCCCCAGACAGGGGGCGGGCACTGAAGCTTTCTTT
CASGPRQGAGTEAFF
>.|TRBV10-3|TRBJ1-2|TRBD1
TGTGCCATCAGTGAAAGGATGGGGACAGAGATTAACTATGGCTACACCTTC
CAISERMGTEINYGYTF
>.|TRBV7-9|TRBJ2-7|.
TGTGCCAGCAGCACTACTCCGGACTCCGCCTACGAGCAGTACTTC
CASSTTPDSAYEQYF
>.|TRBV5-5|TRBJ1-5|.
TGTGCCAGCAGCCTGGCGGGGTTTAGCAATCAGCCCCAGCATTTT
CASSLAGFSNQPQHF
>.|TRBV5-4|TRBJ2-5|.
TGTGCCAGCAGCTTGAGGGGCGTACATAAAGAGACCCAGTACTTC
CASSLRGVHKETQYF
>.|TRBV5-4|TRBJ2-3|TRBD2
TGTGCCAGCAGCTTGGTCGTAGCGGGAGGGCCAGATACGCAGTATTTT
CASSLVVAGGPDTQYF
>.|TRBV7-9|TRBJ1-2|TRBD1
TGTGCCAGCAGCTTAGAGGGGACAGGGCATGGCTACACCTTC
CASSLEGTGHGYTF
>.|TRBV2|TRBJ2-1|.
TGTGCCAGCAAACCCTGGCAGGGTGGTGTCAATGAGCAGTTCTTC
CASKPWQGGVNEQFF
>once|TRBV9|TRBJ2-1|TRBD2
TGTGCCAGCAGCGTAGAGCCCCAACTAGCGGGAGACGATGAGCAGTTCTTC
CASSVEPQLAGDDEQFF
>.|TRBV7-2|TRBJ2-5|.
TGTGCCAGCAGCGACCCTACAGAGACCCAGTACTTC
CASSDPTETQYF
>.|TRBV10-3|TRBJ2-3|TRBD2
TGTGCCATCTCTCCGGGAGGGCGGACAGATACGCAGTATTTT
CAISPGGRTDTQYF
>.|TRBV9|TRBJ2-3|.
TGTGCCAGCAGCGTAGAAGGTCTCGGCACAGATACGCAGTATTTT
CASSVEGLGTDTQYF
>.|TRBV25-1|TRBJ1-1|.
TGTACCAGCAGTGAATTGGGGGTCGACACTGAAGCTTTCTTT
CTSSELGVDTEAFF
>.|TRBV12-5|TRBJ2-2|.
TGTGCTAGTGGTCAGGACCTCAACACCGGGGAGCTGTTTTTT
CASGQDLNTGELFF
>once|TRBV30|TRBJ1-1|.
TGTGCCTGGAGTATGACAATGAACACTGAAGCTTTCTTT
CAWSMTMNTEAFF
>once|TRBV30|TRBJ2-3|TRBD2
TGTGCCTGGGATATAGGGGGACCTAGCGGGAGGGCCACAGATACGCAGTATTTT
CAWDIGGPSGRATDTQYF
>.|TRBV2|TRBJ2-2|.
TGTGCCAGCAGTGGGGCAGGGAGGACCGGGGAGCTGTTTTTT
CASSGAGRTGELFF